A selection of T cell receptor beta chains follows, all from one sample in a study of early T cells in non-severe SARS-CoV-2 infection. MiXCR, run by TCRdb on the 5' RACE reads, gives a single entry per CDR3 protein. Found here are more than 20,000 distinct CDR3 sequences, about 5.7% of them singletons; the top ten hold roughly 15%. Sequencing was performed on whole blood, taken at baseline. The receptor source for this set is an adult who was a healthcare worker with PCR-confirmed SARS-CoV-2 infection or an uninfected control (not recorded which). The CDR3 runs from the conserved cysteine through the conserved F or W. The D gene is left open where the match is weak. The size entry is marked missing in some rows and otherwise reads once, few, many or a size class.

v_gene,d_gene,abundance,j_gene,CDR3aa,CDR3nt
TRBV15,TRBD1,many,TRBJ1-4,CATSRGTEANEKLFF,TGTGCCACCAGCCGGGGGACAGAGGCGAATGAAAAACTGTTTTTT
TRBV6-6,NA,NA,TRBJ2-6,CASSAGRPSGANVLTF,TGTGCCAGCAGTGCTGGACGGCCCTCTGGGGCCAACGTCCTGACTTTC
TRBV20-1,TRBD2,few,TRBJ2-5,CSARRVGLAGAETQYF,TGCAGTGCTAGACGAGTGGGACTAGCGGGGGCAGAGACCCAGTACTTC
TRBV6-6,NA,many,TRBJ1-2,CASSYAAGSLDYGYTF,TGTGCCAGCAGTTACGCGGCAGGCTCCTTGGACTATGGCTACACCTTC
TRBV3-1,NA,many,TRBJ2-7,CASSQQRYEQYF,TGTGCCAGCAGCCAACAGAGATACGAGCAGTACTTC
TRBV29-1,TRBD1,many,TRBJ2-7,CSVELGDRGTHEQYF,TGCAGCGTTGAATTAGGGGACAGGGGAACCCACGAGCAGTACTTC
TRBV20-1,TRBD1,NA,TRBJ2-1,CSADTGGSYNEQFF,TGCAGTGCTGACACAGGGGGCTCCTACAATGAGCAGTTCTTC
TRBV24-1,NA,few,TRBJ2-3,CATSRRYTDTQYF,TGTGCCACCAGTCGAAGGTACACAGATACGCAGTATTTT
TRBV19,NA,NA,TRBJ2-7,CASSPAGVYEQYF,TGTGCCAGTAGTCCCGCAGGGGTGTACGAGCAGTACTTC
TRBV5-6,NA,few,TRBJ2-1,CASSPGVDNEQFF,TGTGCCAGCAGCCCCGGGGTTGACAATGAGCAGTTCTTC
TRBV7-9,TRBD1,few,TRBJ1-5,CASSSDRGGDQPQHF,TGTGCCAGCAGCTCCGACAGGGGAGGGGATCAGCCCCAGCATTTT
TRBV12-3/TRBV12-4,NA,many,TRBJ1-2,CASSFAGRDGYTF,TGTGCCAGCAGTTTTGCAGGGAGGGATGGCTACACCTTC
TRBV7-3,NA,NA,TRBJ1-6,CASASGLGPNSPLHF,TGTGCCAGCGCCTCTGGGTTAGGCCCTAATTCACCCCTCCACTTT
TRBV20-1,NA,many,TRBJ2-3,CSARDPFRGASTDTQYF,TGCAGTGCTAGAGATCCGTTCCGGGGGGCCAGCACAGATACGCAGTATTTT